A selection of T cell receptor beta chains follows, all from one sample in a study of CD8+CD57+ T cells in acquired aplastic anemia. Using its own MiXCR run on the reads, TCRdb lists one record per CDR3 protein. The sample lists around 120,000 distinct CDR3 sequences, almost 40% seen once, with 2.6% in the top ten. The source material was sorted CD4+, CD8+, or CD8+CD57+ T cells (not recorded which) from PBMCs. Receptors originate from a human donor with aplastic anemia. Both conserved end residues are part of each CDR3. A D gene is named only where the DNA matches it firmly. Only some rows state a clone size, as once, few, many or a class for expanded clones.

D gene	V gene	clone size	J gene	CDR3 DNA	CDR3 protein
-	TRBV4-1	many	TRBJ2-7	TGCGCCAGCAGCCAAGCGACCGTCGGAAAGTCCTACGAGCAGTACTTC	CASSQATVGKSYEQYF
-	TRBV19	-	TRBJ1-1	TGTGCCAGTAGTATATCTGCAGGTACAGGGTCTGAAGCTTTCTTT	CASSISAGTGSEAFF
-	TRBV6-2/TRBV6-3	-	TRBJ2-2	TGTGCCAGCAGGCATACGAGGGCCGGGGAGCTGTTTTTT	CASRHTRAGELFF
-	TRBV4-2	many	TRBJ1-2	TGTGCCAGCAGCCAAGATCTTTCAGGTTCCTATGGCTACACCTTC	CASSQDLSGSYGYTF
-	TRBV13	many	TRBJ1-5	TGTGCCAGCAGCTTAGAAGGGAACGGGCAGCCCCAGCATTTT	CASSLEGNGQPQHF
-	TRBV7-2	-	TRBJ1-6	TGTGCCAGCAGCTTGCAGGGTACCCCCCTCCACTTT	CASSLQGTPLHF
-	TRBV5-1	-	TRBJ1-2	TGCGCCAGCAGCGCCCAGGCAGGGGACGGCTACACCTTC	CASSAQAGDGYTF
-	TRBV19	many	TRBJ1-5	TGTGCCAGTAGTCCTTCGGACATTTCTCAGCCCCAGCATTTT	CASSPSDISQPQHF
TRBD1	TRBV2	few	TRBJ1-5	TGTGCCAGCGCGACAGGGGGCAATCAGCCCCAGCATTTT	CASATGGNQPQHF
-	TRBV28	few	TRBJ1-4	TGTGCCAGCAGTCCTTTGAGGGGGGCAGGGACTAATGAAAAACTGTTTTTT	CASSPLRGAGTNEKLFF
-	TRBV5-1	-	TRBJ1-2	TGCGCCAGCAGCTTAGCCGAGGACTATGGCTACACCTTC	CASSLAEDYGYTF
-	TRBV6-1	few	TRBJ1-5	TGTGCCAGCGGTCCGAGGGGGTTGAGTCAGCCCCAGCATTTT	CASGPRGLSQPQHF
-	TRBV20-1	many	TRBJ2-6	TGCAGTGCTATATTACCCGGGGCCAACGTCCTGACTTTC	CSAILPGANVLTF
TRBD1	TRBV6-2/TRBV6-3	-	TRBJ2-2	TGTGCCAGCAGTCTGACAGGGTCGAACACCGGGGAGCTGTTTTTT	CASSLTGSNTGELFF
-	TRBV19	many	TRBJ1-5	TGTGCCAGTAGCTCCTCCCGGGGCAATCAGCCCCAGCATTTT	CASSSSRGNQPQHF
TRBD2	TRBV11-1	-	TRBJ2-1	TGTGCCAGCAGTTGGAGCGGGGGGACTCGCAATGAGCAGTTCTTC	CASSWSGGTRNEQFF
TRBD2	TRBV24-1	-	TRBJ2-3	TGTGCCACCAGTAGTCCTAGCGGGGTGTCAGATACGCAGTATTTT	CATSSPSGVSDTQYF
-	TRBV7-9	many	TRBJ2-3	TGTGCCAGCAGCCAGTCAGATACGCAGTATTTT	CASSQSDTQYF
-	TRBV25-1	many	TRBJ2-1	TGTGCCAGCAGTGGATCCGGGGGCGGCTACAATGAGCAGTTCTTC	CASSGSGGGYNEQFF
TRBD1	TRBV2	few	TRBJ1-6	TGTGCCAGCAGGGGACAGGGGGATTCACCCCTCCACTTT	CASRGQGDSPLHF
TRBD2	TRBV5-1	many	TRBJ2-1	TGCGCCAGCAGCTTCGGGGAGGGGTACTACAATGAGCAGTTCTTC	CASSFGEGYYNEQFF
-	TRBV9	-	TRBJ2-1	TGTGCCGGCGGGGGCAACAATGAGCAGTTCTTC	CAGGGNNEQFF
TRBD1	TRBV15	-	TRBJ1-2	TGTGCCACCAGCACTGGACAGGGGGAGGGCTACACCTTC	CATSTGQGEGYTF
TRBD1	TRBV29-1	few	TRBJ1-2	TGCAGCGTTGAGACAGGGGGAAGCTATGGCTACACCTTC	CSVETGGSYGYTF
TRBD1	TRBV19	many	TRBJ2-2	TGTGCCAGTAGTGCAAAAAACAGGGGGCGCGGGACCGGGGAGCTGTTTTTT	CASSAKNRGRGTGELFF
TRBD1	TRBV5-1	-	TRBJ2-6	TGCGCCAGCGCCGGGACAGGGGGCACTGGGGCCAACGTCCTGACTTTC	CASAGTGGTGANVLTF
-	TRBV15	-	TRBJ2-5	TGTGCCACCAGCAGCGCCGACGGGTGGGAGACCCAGTACTTC	CATSSADGWETQYF
-	TRBV15	-	TRBJ2-2	TGTGCCACCAGCAAATCGTACACCGGGGAGCTGTTTTTT	CATSKSYTGELFF
TRBD2	TRBV2	many	TRBJ2-1	TGTGCCAGCAGTCTGGGCGGGGGGGAGCAGTTCTTC	CASSLGGGEQFF
-	TRBV7-9	-	TRBJ1-2	TGTGCCAGCAGCGTTTCCGGTGGCTACACCTTC	CASSVSGGYTF
TRBD1	TRBV5-1	-	TRBJ2-3	TGCGCCAGCAGCCGCCTAAGTGACACGGCGGGGACAGGAGGCACAGATACGCAGTATTTT	CASSRLSDTAGTGGTDTQYF
-	TRBV4-1	-	TRBJ2-7	TGCGCCAGCAGCCAGACAGGTTTGTCCTACGAGCAGTACTTC	CASSQTGLSYEQYF
-	TRBV9	-	TRBJ1-2	TGTGCCAGCAGGGGACTGGGGCGGGGGATCGGATCCGATGGCTACACCTTC	CASRGLGRGIGSDGYTF
-	TRBV19	many	TRBJ1-1	TGTGCCAGTGCACAGGGATGGGGCCTGACCACTGAAGCTTTCTTT	CASAQGWGLTTEAFF
-	TRBV19	-	TRBJ1-1	TGTGCCAGTAGTATCGGGGGGAGAGCTGAAGCTTTCTTT	CASSIGGRAEAFF
-	TRBV6-6	many	TRBJ1-3	TGTGCCAGCAGTTACTCGCATGGCTCTGGAAACACCATATATTTT	CASSYSHGSGNTIYF
-	TRBV7-2	-	TRBJ1-2	TGCGCCAGCAGCCACGAAGACGGGTATGGCTACACCTTC	CASSHEDGYGYTF
-	TRBV5-1	many	TRBJ1-1	TGCGCCAGCAGCTCGGGAGGAGGGGGGACTGAAGCTTTCTTT	CASSSGGGGTEAFF
TRBD1	TRBV5-4	few	TRBJ1-4	TGTGCCAGCAGCTTGGTGGCAGGGGGTAATGAAAAACTGTTTTTT	CASSLVAGGNEKLFF
TRBD1	TRBV5-1	-	TRBJ1-6	TGCGCCAGCAGCTTAGCGGTGGGACAGCGATATTCACCCCTCCACTTT	CASSLAVGQRYSPLHF
-	TRBV27	few	TRBJ1-5	TGTGCCAGCAGTTCGCCTGGACGCGGCGGCAATCAGCCCCAGCATTTT	CASSSPGRGGNQPQHF
TRBD1	TRBV2	-	TRBJ1-2	TGTGCCAGCCACAGGGGGTATGGCTACACCTTC	CASHRGYGYTF